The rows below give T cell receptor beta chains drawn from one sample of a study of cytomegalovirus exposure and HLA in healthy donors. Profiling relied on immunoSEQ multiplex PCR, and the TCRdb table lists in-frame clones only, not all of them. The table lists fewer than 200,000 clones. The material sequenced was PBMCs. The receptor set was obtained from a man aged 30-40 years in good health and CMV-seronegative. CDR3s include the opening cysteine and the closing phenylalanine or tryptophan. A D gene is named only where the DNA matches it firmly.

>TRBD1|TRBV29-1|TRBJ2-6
CSVGTGSSGANVLTF
TGCAGCGTTGGGACAGGGAGCTCTGGGGCCAACGTCCTGACTTTC
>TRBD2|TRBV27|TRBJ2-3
CASKALAGGDTQYF
TGTGCCAGCAAGGCCTTAGCGGGGGGAGATACGCAGTATTTT
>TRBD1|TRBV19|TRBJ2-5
CASSSAGTGGEETQYF
TGTGCCAGTAGTTCCGCCGGGACAGGGGGCGAAGAGACCCAGTACTTC
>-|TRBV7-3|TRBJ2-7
CASSRLAGSYEQYF
TGTGCCAGCAGCCGACTGGCTGGTTCTTACGAGCAGTACTTC
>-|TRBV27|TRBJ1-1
CASSWSRDSIEAFF
TGTGCCAGCAGCTGGTCCCGGGACTCGATTGAAGCTTTCTTT
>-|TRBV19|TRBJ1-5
CASSTLSNQPQHF
TGTGCCAGTAGTACACTTAGCAATCAGCCCCAGCATTTT
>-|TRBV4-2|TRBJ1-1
CASSPEGAISTEAFF
TGTGCCAGCAGCCCCGAAGGGGCGATCAGCACTGAAGCTTTCTTT
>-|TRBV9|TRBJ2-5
CASGVGTPGETQYF
TGTGCCAGCGGCGTGGGGACACCTGGAGAGACCCAGTACTTC
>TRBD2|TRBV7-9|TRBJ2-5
CASSLLAELQETQYF
TGTGCCAGCAGCTTGCTAGCGGAGCTCCAAGAGACCCAGTACTTC
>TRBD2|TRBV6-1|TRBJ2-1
CASIVAGGPDNEQFF
TGTGCCAGCATCGTAGCGGGGGGGCCGGACAATGAGCAGTTCTTC
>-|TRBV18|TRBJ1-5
CATQLGQNQPQHF
TGTGCCACCCAACTCGGACAGAATCAGCCCCAGCATTTT
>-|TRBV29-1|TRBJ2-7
CSVVGTQVTGTYEQYF
TGCAGCGTTGTAGGGACCCAAGTGACAGGCACCTACGAGCAGTACTTC
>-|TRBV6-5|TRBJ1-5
CASRTGKQPQHF
TGTGCCAGCAGAACAGGGAAACAGCCCCAGCATTTT
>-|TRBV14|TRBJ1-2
CASSLRTDNYGYTF
TGTGCCAGCAGCCTCCGGACAGATAACTATGGCTACACCTTC
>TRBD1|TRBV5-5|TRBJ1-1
CASRRTGGVPQAFF
TGTGCCAGCAGACGGACAGGGGGTGTCCCGCAAGCTTTCTTT
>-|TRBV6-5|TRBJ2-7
CASSLDRTHEQYF
TGTGCCAGCAGTTTAGACAGAACACACGAGCAGTACTTC
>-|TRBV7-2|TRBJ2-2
CATTQPGQQNTGELFF
TGTGCCACCACCCAACCGGGACAACAGAACACCGGGGAGCTGTTTTTT
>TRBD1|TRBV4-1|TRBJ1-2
CASTPNRGGYGYTF
TGCGCCAGCACCCCAAACAGGGGAGGCTATGGCTACACCTTC
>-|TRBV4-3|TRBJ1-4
CASSQDTIPGNEKLFF
TGCGCCAGCAGCCAAGATACAATTCCCGGGAATGAAAAACTGTTTTTT
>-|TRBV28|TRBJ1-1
CASRSSGVNEDTEAFF
TGTGCCAGCAGATCATCAGGGGTTAATGAGGACACTGAAGCTTTCTTT
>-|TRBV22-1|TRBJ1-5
CPGLAVEAGGSNQPQHF
TGTCCTGGGTTAGCAGTCGAGGCGGGGGGGAGCAATCAGCCCCAGCATTTT
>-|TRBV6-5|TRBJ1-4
CASSYSPPGVNEKLFF
TGTGCCAGCAGTTACTCCCCCCCCGGAGTTAATGAAAAACTGTTTTTT
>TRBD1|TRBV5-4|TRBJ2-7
CASSPITGTGRYEQYF
TGTGCCAGCAGCCCAATAACCGGGACAGGGCGATACGAGCAGTACTTC
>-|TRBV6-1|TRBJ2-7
CATSEGRAYEQYF
TGTGCCACCTCCGAAGGGAGAGCGTACGAGCAGTACTTC
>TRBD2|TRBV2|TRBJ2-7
CASSPRLAGVDEQYF
TGTGCCAGCAGCCCTCGACTAGCGGGGGTCGACGAGCAGTACTTC
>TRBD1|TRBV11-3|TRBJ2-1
CASSLVATGEDEQFF
TGTGCCAGCAGCTTAGTCGCGACAGGGGAGGATGAGCAGTTCTTC
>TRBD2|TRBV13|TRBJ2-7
CASRPAGSSYEQYF
TGTGCCAGCAGACCAGCGGGAAGCTCCTACGAGCAGTACTTC
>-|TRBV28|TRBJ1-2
CASSSPRSYTF
TGTGCCAGCAGCTCGCCGAGATCATACACCTTC
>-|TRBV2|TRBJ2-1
CASKYGGGDFF
TGTGCCAGCAAATATGGGGGGGGCGACTTCTTC
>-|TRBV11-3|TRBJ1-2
CASSSIQGNGGSYGYTF
TGTGCCAGCAGCTCAATACAGGGTAACGGTGGGAGCTATGGCTACACCTTC
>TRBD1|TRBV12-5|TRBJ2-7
CASAPGTGSPYEQYF
TGTGCTAGTGCCCCCGGGACAGGATCCCCCTACGAGCAGTACTTC
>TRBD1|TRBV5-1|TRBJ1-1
CASRLQGARNTEAFF
TGCGCCAGCAGACTACAGGGGGCAAGGAACACTGAAGCTTTCTTT
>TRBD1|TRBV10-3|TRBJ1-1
CAIRMGQMNTEAFF
TGTGCCATCAGGATGGGACAGATGAACACTGAAGCTTTCTTT
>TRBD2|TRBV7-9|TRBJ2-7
CASSSARDYVYEQYF
TGTGCCAGCAGCTCAGCCCGGGACTACGTCTACGAGCAGTACTTC
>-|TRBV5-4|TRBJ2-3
CASSPERGGLTDTQYF
TGTGCCAGCAGCCCCGAGAGGGGGGGGTTGACAGATACGCAGTATTTT
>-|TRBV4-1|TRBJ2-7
CASSQVRTDRFGEQYF
TGCGCCAGCAGCCAAGTAAGGACAGATCGTTTTGGCGAGCAGTACTTC
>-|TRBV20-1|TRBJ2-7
CSARYYEQYF
TGCAGTGCTAGGTACTACGAGCAGTACTTC
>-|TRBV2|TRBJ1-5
CASSEQLGRMDF
TGTGCCAGCAGTGAACAGTTAGGCAGGATGGATTTT
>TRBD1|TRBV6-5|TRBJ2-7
CASSSQRTGKAYEQYF
TGTGCCAGCAGTTCCCAACGGACAGGGAAAGCCTACGAGCAGTACTTC
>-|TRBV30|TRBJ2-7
CAWSISTYEQYF
TGTGCCTGGAGTATTAGCACCTACGAGCAGTACTTC
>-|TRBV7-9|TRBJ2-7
CASSLVLGRPYEQYF
TGTGCCAGCAGCTTAGTGTTGGGGAGGCCCTACGAGCAGTACTTC
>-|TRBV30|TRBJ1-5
CAWSMGAYSNQPQHF
TGTGCCTGGAGTATGGGAGCGTATAGCAATCAGCCCCAGCATTTT
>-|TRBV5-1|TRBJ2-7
CASSQSGSAYEQYF
TGCGCCAGCAGCCAGAGCGGGTCCGCTTACGAGCAGTACTTC
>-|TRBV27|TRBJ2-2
CASSLTGGELFF
TGTGCCAGCAGCCTTACAGGCGGGGAGCTGTTTTTT
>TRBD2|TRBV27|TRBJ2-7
CASRSGGRAGYEQYF
TGTGCCAGCCGGAGTGGAGGGAGGGCCGGGTACGAGCAGTACTTC
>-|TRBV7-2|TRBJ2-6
CASSAGLLAGANVLTF
TGTGCCAGCAGCGCGGGCCTTCTGGCCGGGGCCAACGTCCTGACTTTC
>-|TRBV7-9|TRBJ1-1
CASFPSVPTEAFF
TGTGCCAGCTTCCCTAGCGTCCCCACTGAAGCTTTCTTT
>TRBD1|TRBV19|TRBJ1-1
CASSTWTGAEDTEAFF
TGTGCCAGTAGTACCTGGACAGGGGCAGAGGACACTGAAGCTTTCTTT
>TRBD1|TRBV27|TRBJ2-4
CASSSTGAGNIQYF
TGTGCCAGCAGTTCGACAGGGGCGGGGAACATTCAGTACTTC
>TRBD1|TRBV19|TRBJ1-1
CASSPSGTGGSAEAFF
TGTGCCAGTAGCCCCAGTGGTACAGGGGGATCGGCTGAAGCTTTCTTT
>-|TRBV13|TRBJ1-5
CASSLRENSNQPQHF
TGTGCCAGCAGCTTACGGGAAAATAGCAATCAGCCCCAGCATTTT
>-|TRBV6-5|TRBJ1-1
CASSRYTEAFF
TGTGCCAGCAGTCGGTACACTGAAGCTTTCTTT
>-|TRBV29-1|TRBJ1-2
CSCGGAGYGYTF
TGCAGCTGCGGGGGGGCTGGCTATGGCTACACCTTC
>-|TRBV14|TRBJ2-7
CASSQGDRAGGLYEQYF
TGTGCCAGCAGCCAAGGGGACCGGGCAGGGGGGCTATACGAGCAGTACTTC
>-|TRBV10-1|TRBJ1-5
CASSDDGVYQPQHF
TGCGCCAGCAGTGACGACGGGGTATATCAGCCCCAGCATTTT
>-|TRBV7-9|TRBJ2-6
CASSLQGLAGANVLTF
TGTGCCAGCAGCTTACAGGGGTTGGCCGGGGCCAACGTCCTGACTTTC
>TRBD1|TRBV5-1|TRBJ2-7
CASTRTGGTIYEQYF
TGCGCCAGCACCAGGACAGGGGGGACTATCTACGAGCAGTACTTC
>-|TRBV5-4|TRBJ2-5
CASSFSPETQYF
TGTGCCAGCAGCTTTAGTCCTGAGACCCAGTACTTC
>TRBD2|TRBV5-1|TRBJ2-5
CASSPRTSETQYF
TGCGCCAGCAGCCCCAGGACTAGCGAGACCCAGTACTTC
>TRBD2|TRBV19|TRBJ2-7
CASSMALAGVGRYEQYF
TGTGCCAGTAGTATGGCCCTAGCGGGAGTGGGTCGGTACGAGCAGTACTTC